This TCR beta chain originates from a study of blood T cell repertoires in COVID-19. On the study more broadly: COVID-19 samples from acute and convalescent phases originated in the United States, Italy and Spain. Sample material is recorded as cDNA or gDNA derived from T cells, B-cell-depleted T cells, or PBMCs.

Original analysis: Estimates of nucleated cell counts were drawn from the amplification of reference gene primers. The assay was immunoSEQ multiplex PCR, and TCRdb's table has in-frame clones only and misses some. That table furnishes V, J and clone size, whereas the DNA furnished D and trimming. This repertoire shows around 170,000 clones, about 91% found once; its top ten account for 4%. Germline lookup yields CDR1 ENHRY and CDR2 SYGVKD. The CDR3 covers 13 residues. Trimming removed 8 bases at V and 1 base at J, with 11 bases between. Sequencing was done on a sample of peripheral blood. This clonotype originated in a woman aged 25 to 39 with acute or convalescent COVID-19. This chain uses TRBV10-3 with TRBJ1-1; unclear D gene. CDR3 residues: CAILSEPNTEAFF. The CDR3 DNA reads as TGTGCCATCTTATCAGAACCGAACACTGAAGCTTTCTTT.